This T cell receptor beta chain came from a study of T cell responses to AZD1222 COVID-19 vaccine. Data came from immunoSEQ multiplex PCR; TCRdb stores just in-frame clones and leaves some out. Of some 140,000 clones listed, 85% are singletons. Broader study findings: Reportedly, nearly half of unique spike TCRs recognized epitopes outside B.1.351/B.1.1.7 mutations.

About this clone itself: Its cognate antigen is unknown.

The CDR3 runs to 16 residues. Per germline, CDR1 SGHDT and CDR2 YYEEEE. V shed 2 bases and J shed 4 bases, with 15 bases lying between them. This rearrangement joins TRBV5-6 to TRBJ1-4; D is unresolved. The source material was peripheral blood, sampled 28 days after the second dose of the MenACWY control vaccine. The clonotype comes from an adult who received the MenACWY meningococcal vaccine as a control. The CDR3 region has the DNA TGTGCCAGCAGCTTTACTATGACGGGGATTAATGAAAAACTGTTTTTT. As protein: CASSFTMTGINEKLFF. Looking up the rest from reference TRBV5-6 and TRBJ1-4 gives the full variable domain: DAGVTQSPTHLIKTRGQQVTLRCSPKSGHDTVSWYQQALGQGPQFIFQYYEEEERQRGNFPDRFSGHQFPNYSSELNVNALLLGDSALYLCASSFTMTGINEKLFFGSGTQLSVL.